The rows below give T cell receptor beta chains drawn from one sample of a study of T cell responses to AZD1222 COVID-19 vaccine. Measured with immunoSEQ multiplex PCR; TCRdb has only the in-frame clones, and not every one. The sample lists 130,000 or so clones; under 95% were seen once. Here the sequenced sample was peripheral blood, taken 28 days after the second AZD1222 dose. These receptors all come from an adult who received the AZD1222 COVID-19 vaccine. The CDR3 runs from the conserved cysteine through the conserved F or W. Fields, in order: J gene, V gene, D gene, clone size, CDR3 DNA, CDR3 protein. The D gene is left open where the match is weak. Clone size is stated in some rows and not others, as once, few, many or a class when expanded.

TRBJ1-5,TRBV30,NA,NA,TGTGCCTGGAGTAAGCCCCCGGACGGCAATCAGCCCCAGCATTTT,CAWSKPPDGNQPQHF
TRBJ2-1,TRBV12-3/TRBV12-4,NA,NA,TGTGCCAGCAGTTTTGGGGCCTACAATGAGCAGTTCTTC,CASSFGAYNEQFF
TRBJ1-2,TRBV7-6,NA,NA,TGTGCCAGCAGCTTAGGTCGTACAGGCCCCTATGGCTACACCTTC,CASSLGRTGPYGYTF
TRBJ1-6,TRBV6-5,NA,NA,TGTGCCAGCACCCTCCGGTGGGGGAATTCACCCCTCCACTTT,CASTLRWGNSPLHF
TRBJ2-2,TRBV10-3,TRBD1,NA,TGTGCCATCCCGTCCGGGACAGGGGGCACCGGGGAGCTGTTTTTT,CAIPSGTGGTGELFF
TRBJ2-4,TRBV4-2,NA,NA,TGTGCCAGCAGCCAAGATCTTGGGGGGACGATCAAAAACATTCAGTACTTC,CASSQDLGGTIKNIQYF
TRBJ1-1,TRBV7-2,TRBD1,NA,TGTGCCAGCAGCCCCCGGTGGACAGGGGTGAGAGCTTTCTTT,CASSPRWTGVRAFF
TRBJ1-4,TRBV3-1/TRBV3-2,NA,NA,TGTGCCAGCAGCCTGAAGGGGGTTAATGAAAAACTGTTTTTT,CASSLKGVNEKLFF
TRBJ2-3,TRBV7-9,TRBD1,NA,TGTGCCAGCAGCTTAGGACAGGGATACACAGATACGCAGTATTTT,CASSLGQGYTDTQYF
TRBJ2-1,TRBV5-1,TRBD2,NA,TGCGCCAGCAGCTTTTCTTCCGGGACTAGCCCTTACAGTGAGCAGTTCTTC,CASSFSSGTSPYSEQFF
TRBJ2-1,TRBV7-8,NA,NA,TGTGCCAGCAGCTTAGATAGTTTCTCCTACAATGAGCAGTTCTTC,CASSLDSFSYNEQFF
TRBJ2-2,TRBV27,NA,NA,TGTGCCAGCAGCCTCCTCGGGCTGCCGGCCGGGGAGCTGTTTTTT,CASSLLGLPAGELFF
TRBJ2-2,TRBV5-1,NA,NA,TGCGCCAGCAGCATGGACACCCCGAACATCGGGGAGCTGTTTTTT,CASSMDTPNIGELFF
TRBJ1-1,TRBV28,NA,NA,TGTGCCAGCAGTTTACCTGACAGCTCAAACCTCATGAACACTGAAGCTTTCTTT,CASSLPDSSNLMNTEAFF
TRBJ2-3,TRBV27,NA,NA,TGTGCCAGCAGTTTAGGGCAGTCCTTTTCGCAGTATTTT,CASSLGQSFSQYF
TRBJ1-1,TRBV19,NA,NA,TGTGCCAGTAGTATCCTGGGGAGGATGAACACTGAAGCTTTCTTT,CASSILGRMNTEAFF
TRBJ2-7,TRBV13,NA,NA,TGTGCCAGCAGCATCACAGGGGAGGGCGAGCAGTACTTC,CASSITGEGEQYF
TRBJ2-3,TRBV24-1,TRBD1,NA,TGTGCCACCAGTGATTTCCGAGGACAGGGGACAGATACGCAGTATTTT,CATSDFRGQGTDTQYF
TRBJ2-2,TRBV24-1,NA,once,TGTGCCACGGGAATTCCCGGGGAGCTGTTTTTT,CATGIPGELFF
TRBJ1-2,TRBV19,NA,NA,TGTGCCAGTAGTTCCGGGGGGGAGGCCGGAGGCTACACCTTC,CASSSGGEAGGYTF
TRBJ1-6,TRBV5-5,TRBD1,NA,TGTGCCAGCAGCTTACAGGGGGCGCAGGCTAATTCACCCCTCCACTTT,CASSLQGAQANSPLHF
TRBJ1-5,TRBV18,NA,NA,TGTGCCAGCTCGCGGGATCTTAATCAGCCCCAGCATTTT,CASSRDLNQPQHF
TRBJ1-6,TRBV29-1,NA,few,TGCAGCGTTAGGCGCGGACTCAATTCACCCCTCCACTTT,CSVRRGLNSPLHF
TRBJ2-7,TRBV7-6,TRBD2,few,TGTGCCAGCAGCCAGAGCGGGAGACCTGCCGAGCAGTACTTC,CASSQSGRPAEQYF
TRBJ1-5,TRBV27,TRBD1,NA,TGTGCCAGCAGGTCTACAGGGGGCGGCAATCAGCCCCAGCATTTT,CASRSTGGGNQPQHF
TRBJ2-7,TRBV6-5,TRBD1,NA,TGTGCCAGCAGTTACATTGGACAGGGGGGGGAGCAGTACTTC,CASSYIGQGGEQYF
TRBJ2-1,TRBV24-1,NA,once,TGTGCCACCAGTGATACTTACAATGAGCAGTTCTTC,CATSDTYNEQFF
TRBJ1-1,TRBV5-8,NA,once,TGTGCCAGCAGCCCGGTGGGGGACCCTTTCACTGAAGCTTTCTTT,CASSPVGDPFTEAFF
TRBJ2-7,TRBV12-3/TRBV12-4,NA,NA,TGTGCCAGCAGGGCATCTTATGCAGGAGAGCAGTACTTC,CASRASYAGEQYF
TRBJ2-3,TRBV5-7,NA,NA,TGTGCCAGCAGCTTGTCGCGGGGATTT,CASSLSRGF
TRBJ1-1,TRBV2,NA,few,TGTGCCAGCAGTGCCTTGGGGCGGGGGCGTGACACTGAAGCTTTCTTT,CASSALGRGRDTEAFF
TRBJ2-5,TRBV7-8,NA,few,TGTGCCAGCAGCTTAGCGCAGAAGACCCAGTACTTC,CASSLAQKTQYF
TRBJ1-6,TRBV11-2,NA,NA,TGTGCCAGCAGCTTAGAACCCGGCCTTAATTCACCCCTCCACTTT,CASSLEPGLNSPLHF
TRBJ2-5,TRBV27,NA,NA,TGTGCCAGCATCCCCCTAGGGGGAGAGACCCAGTACTTC,CASIPLGGETQYF
TRBJ2-3,TRBV15,NA,NA,TGTGCCACCAGCAGATCCCTTATGGGAGCCACAGATACGCAGTATTTT,CATSRSLMGATDTQYF
TRBJ2-7,TRBV6-1,TRBD1,NA,TGTGCCAGCAGTGACGAGGGACAGGGGCCCGAGCAGTACTTC,CASSDEGQGPEQYF
TRBJ1-3,TRBV5-1,NA,NA,TGCGCCAGCAGCCCGGACACGTCTGGAAACACCATATATTTT,CASSPDTSGNTIYF
TRBJ2-3,TRBV5-1,NA,NA,TGCGCCAGCAGTCCGCAGGGAGGGGGAGATACGCAGTATTTT,CASSPQGGGDTQYF
TRBJ1-2,TRBV12-3/TRBV12-4,NA,few,TGTGCCAGCAGTAAAGGATGGAACGATGGCTACACCTTC,CASSKGWNDGYTF
TRBJ2-1,TRBV11-2,TRBD1,NA,TGTGCCAGCAGCTATGGGACAGGGGTTAATGAGCAGTTCTTC,CASSYGTGVNEQFF
TRBJ2-3,TRBV25-1,TRBD2,NA,TGTGCCACGGGGGGAAGCACAGATACGCAGTATTTT,CATGGSTDTQYF
TRBJ1-2,TRBV20-1,TRBD1,NA,TGCAGTGCTTCAGGGGGCAATGGCTACACCTTC,CSASGGNGYTF
TRBJ2-5,TRBV6-1,TRBD1,medium-sized,TGTGCCAGCAGTGAACTGCCGGGACAGGGGCAAGAGACCCAGTACTTC,CASSELPGQGQETQYF
TRBJ1-5,TRBV19,NA,NA,TGTGCCAGTAGTATTGTAGGGACGGTTAGCAATCAGCCCCAGCATTTT,CASSIVGTVSNQPQHF
TRBJ1-1,TRBV3-1/TRBV3-2,NA,NA,TGTGCCAGCAGCCCCGGAGGGGGAGCTGAAGCTTTCTTT,CASSPGGGAEAFF
TRBJ2-2,TRBV6-5,NA,NA,TGTGCCAGCAGTTACTCCTACACCGGGGAGCTGTTTTTT,CASSYSYTGELFF
TRBJ1-2,TRBV7-9,TRBD1,NA,TGTGCCAGCAGCTTAGGGGGGACAGCTGTTAACTATGGCTACACCTTC,CASSLGGTAVNYGYTF
TRBJ1-3,TRBV3-1/TRBV3-2,NA,NA,TGTGCCAGCAGCCAAGATCGGGGAGACACCATATATTTT,CASSQDRGDTIYF
TRBJ2-7,TRBV5-1,TRBD1,NA,TGCGCCAGCAGCTTGTTCGACAGGGTAGTCCACGAGCAGTACTTC,CASSLFDRVVHEQYF
TRBJ2-3,TRBV10-3,TRBD1,NA,TGTGCCATCAGTGAGAGGGACAGGGAAAATACGCAGTATTTT,CAISERDRENTQYF
TRBJ1-2,TRBV4-2,TRBD1,NA,TGTGCCAGCAGCCCGGGGACAGGGACTGGCTACACCTTC,CASSPGTGTGYTF
TRBJ2-3,TRBV9,TRBD2,NA,TGTGCCAGCAGCCCTGGGACTAGTGGGGCGTTGGTTACGCAGTATTTT,CASSPGTSGALVTQYF
TRBJ1-1,TRBV30,NA,NA,TGTGCCTGGGGGCCCTTTGGGACTGAAGCTTTCTTT,CAWGPFGTEAFF